The rows below give T cell receptor beta chains drawn from one sample of a study of T-cell memory formation after mild COVID-19. MiXCR, run by TCRdb on the 5' RACE reads, gives a single entry per CDR3 protein. This table has under 600,000 distinct CDR3 sequences, about 20% appearing once. The source material was PBMCs or a T cell subset sorted from them (not recorded which). These receptors all stem from an adult woman who had mild COVID-19 (a few samples of this study predate the infection). Cell type and time point are not known. Both conserved end residues are part of each CDR3. Each record gives: V gene, J gene, clone size, D gene, CDR3 length, CDR3 protein, CDR3 DNA. D genes are given only for firm matches. Expanded clones are given a class, and other clones once, few, many or no size at all.

>TRBV28|TRBJ2-3|-|TRBD2|15
CASIGLAGNTDTQYF
TGTGCCAGCATAGGACTAGCGGGAAACACAGATACGCAGTATTTT
>TRBV9|TRBJ2-3|few|-|14
CASNLYGGPDTQYF
TGTGCCAGCAATTTGTACGGCGGCCCAGATACGCAGTATTTT
>TRBV12-3/TRBV12-4|TRBJ2-7|-|-|13
CASSLRSQGEQYF
TGTGCCAGCAGTTTACGGAGCCAGGGCGAGCAGTACTTC
>TRBV30|TRBJ2-1|-|-|16
CAWRVQGSTSYNEQFF
TGTGCCTGGAGGGTTCAGGGGTCCACGTCCTACAATGAGCAGTTCTTC
>TRBV6-1|TRBJ1-1|few|-|15
CASSEAKSGVTEAFF
TGTGCCAGCAGTGAGGCCAAGTCAGGGGTCACTGAAGCTTTCTTT
>TRBV6-2/TRBV6-3|TRBJ2-7|-|-|15
CASSYPHYSAYEQYF
TGTGCCAGCAGTTACCCCCATTACTCAGCGTACGAGCAGTACTTC
>TRBV9|TRBJ1-2|few|-|15
CASSVIEGKRSGYTF
TGTGCCAGCAGCGTTATTGAGGGCAAGAGAAGCGGCTACACCTTC
>TRBV12-3/TRBV12-4|TRBJ1-1|few|-|12
CASKVRVTEAFF
TGTGCCAGCAAGGTTCGTGTCACTGAAGCTTTCTTT
>TRBV7-6|TRBJ2-1|-|-|14
CASSSGNRVNEQFF
TGTGCCAGCAGCTCCGGGAATCGGGTTAATGAGCAGTTCTTC
>TRBV12-3/TRBV12-4|TRBJ2-2|many|-|14
CASSPQGHIGELFF
TGTGCCAGCAGTCCGCAGGGGCACATAGGGGAGCTGTTTTTT
>TRBV15|TRBJ2-1|-|-|15
CATSRVGVFDNEQFF
TGTGCCACCAGCAGAGTGGGAGTTTTTGACAATGAGCAGTTCTTC
>TRBV18|TRBJ2-1|-|TRBD2|15
CASSPSQREGNEQFF
TGTGCCAGCTCACCGTCCCAGCGGGAGGGCAATGAGCAGTTCTTC
>TRBV5-6|TRBJ2-1|few|TRBD2|13
CASRLAGRNEQFF
TGTGCCAGCAGACTAGCGGGAAGGAATGAGCAGTTCTTC
>TRBV15|TRBJ2-2|-|-|12
CATREGPGELFF
TGTGCCACCAGGGAAGGGCCCGGGGAGCTGTTTTTT
>TRBV7-2|TRBJ1-1|many|-|11
CASSENTEAFF
TGTGCCAGCAGCGAAAACACTGAAGCTTTCTTT
>TRBV5-1|TRBJ1-2|many|-|16
CASSLGALGGNYGYTF
TGCGCCAGCAGCTTGGGGGCCCTTGGGGGGAACTATGGCTACACCTTC
>TRBV6-2/TRBV6-3|TRBJ2-7|-|-|15
CASSYHGRATYEQYF
TGTGCCAGCAGTTACCATGGACGGGCCACCTACGAGCAGTACTTC
>TRBV7-2|TRBJ2-7|-|-|17
CASSHFEGGPFLYEQYF
TGTGCCAGCAGCCATTTTGAAGGGGGTCCGTTCCTCTACGAGCAGTACTTC
>TRBV30|TRBJ1-3|many|-|14
CAWGAGNPGNTIYF
TGTGCCTGGGGGGCAGGGAACCCTGGAAACACCATATATTTT
>TRBV20-1|TRBJ2-3|-|TRBD2|17
CSARTGTSGRSTDTQYF
TGCAGTGCTAGAACCGGGACTAGCGGGAGGAGCACAGATACGCAGTATTTT
>TRBV7-8|TRBJ2-7|few|-|15
CASSLDGGRAYEQYF
TGTGCCAGCAGCTTAGATGGGGGCAGGGCCTACGAGCAGTACTTC
>TRBV11-2|TRBJ1-6|-|-|15
CASSLDQFANSPLHF
TGTGCCAGCAGCTTAGATCAATTCGCAAATTCACCCCTCCACTTT
>TRBV18|TRBJ2-1|many|TRBD1|12
CASSPQGDEQFF
TGTGCCAGCTCACCCCAGGGGGATGAGCAGTTCTTC
>TRBV24-1|TRBJ1-1|-|-|14
CATSDPTGLTEAFF
TGTGCCACCAGTGATCCGACAGGCCTCACTGAAGCTTTCTTT
>TRBV30|TRBJ2-7|-|TRBD2|12
CAWAGLAYEQYF
TGTGCCTGGGCGGGACTAGCTTACGAGCAGTACTTC
>TRBV18|TRBJ1-2|-|TRBD1|15
CASSPSAGGDYGYTF
TGTGCCAGCTCACCGTCAGCAGGGGGCGATTATGGCTACACCTTC
>TRBV7-9|TRBJ1-1|-|-|14
CASINGRGAAEAFF
TGTGCCAGCATCAACGGACGAGGGGCCGCTGAAGCTTTCTTT
>TRBV20-1|TRBJ2-4|-|-|14
CSVPGYLAKNIQYF
TGCAGTGTGCCGGGGTACTTAGCCAAAAACATTCAGTACTTC
>TRBV6-2/TRBV6-3|TRBJ2-7|few|TRBD2|17
CASSNTGLAFSSYEQYF
TGTGCCAGCAGTAATACTGGACTAGCGTTCAGCTCCTACGAGCAGTACTTC
>TRBV7-2|TRBJ2-1|-|TRBD2|16
CASSLGGSGKYNEQFF
TGTGCCAGCAGCTTAGGCGGTAGCGGGAAATACAATGAGCAGTTCTTC
>TRBV2|TRBJ2-7|few|-|13
CASKTSGSYEQYF
TGTGCCAGCAAAACCAGCGGCTCCTACGAGCAGTACTTC
>TRBV27|TRBJ2-1|-|-|13
CASSLGIYNEQFF
TGTGCCAGCAGTCTCGGGATTTACAATGAGCAGTTCTTC
>TRBV6-6|TRBJ1-2|few|TRBD1|17
CASSYNDRVPAIWGYTF
TGTGCCAGCAGTTACAATGACAGGGTGCCCGCGATTTGGGGCTACACCTTC
>TRBV7-2|TRBJ2-5|-|-|15
CASKRGVTSQETQYF
TGTGCCAGCAAAAGAGGAGTCACTTCGCAAGAGACCCAGTACTTC
>TRBV11-3|TRBJ2-3|-|-|18
CASSSHTKMTKSTDTQYF
TGTGCCAGCAGCTCTCACACTAAAATGACTAAAAGCACAGATACGCAGTATTTT
>TRBV19|TRBJ2-6|many|-|14
CASSIRSGANVLTF
TGTGCCAGTAGTATCCGCTCTGGGGCCAACGTCCTGACTTTC
>TRBV7-9|TRBJ2-3|many|-|17
CASSHTRGGIGTDTQYF
TGTGCCAGCAGCCACACTAGAGGTGGGATTGGCACAGATACGCAGTATTTT
>TRBV24-1|TRBJ2-3|few|TRBD2|17
CATSERPSGGSTDTQYF
TGTGCCACCAGTGAACGCCCTAGCGGAGGGAGCACAGATACGCAGTATTTT
>TRBV7-8|TRBJ2-3|few|TRBD2|15
CASSFWTSGRVPQYF
TGTGCCAGCAGCTTTTGGACTAGCGGGAGGGTACCGCAGTATTTT
>TRBV10-3|TRBJ1-1|-|-|11
CAIRDSSEAFF
TGTGCCATCAGGGACAGCTCTGAAGCTTTCTTT
>TRBV12-3/TRBV12-4|TRBJ1-5|-|-|12
CASSLSSGPQHF
TGTGCCAGCAGTTTAAGCTCAGGACCCCAGCATTTT
>TRBV29-1|TRBJ1-2|few|TRBD1|12
CSAKRDRHGYTF
TGCAGCGCCAAAAGGGACAGGCATGGCTACACCTTC
>TRBV7-2|TRBJ2-7|-|TRBD2|16
CASSLAGPSGRKEQYF
TGTGCCAGCAGCTTAGCAGGGCCTAGCGGGAGGAAGGAGCAGTACTTC
>TRBV2|TRBJ2-7|-|-|12
CASSEDSAEQYF
TGTGCCAGCAGTGAAGATTCCGCTGAGCAGTACTTC
>TRBV29-1|TRBJ1-2|few|-|13
CSVEGGRLRGYTF
TGCAGCGTTGAAGGGGGCCGGCTCCGCGGCTACACCTTC